The next 26 T cell receptor delta chains were all read from a single sample in a study of γδ T cells in repeated Plasmodium falciparum infection. Flow sorting of PBMC yielded separate Vgamma9/Vdelta2+ and Vdelta2-negative gammadelta T cell populations for bulk repertoire analysis. TCRdb re-processed the multiplex PCR reads via CATT. The sample holds approximately 53,000 delta-chain clones; approximately 1.5% are singletons and the top ten take over 12%. Sequencing input: gamma-delta T cells from blood. The receptors were sampled from a pool of human donors (malaria-infected and uninfected, not separated).

In this sample, this clone turned up a few times. The chain employs TRDV1 and TRDJ1, with D tentatively TRDD2 or TRDD3 (7 bases each). The CDR3 runs 24 residues. Germline CDR1 TSWWSYY, CDR2 QGS. V lost 1 base and J lost 7, with 43 bases in between. The CDR3 nucleotides are TGTGCTCTTGGGGAACGGGACGCTCCCTTCCTCGAGAGTGGATGTACTGGGGAATTGGGTAAACTCATCTTT. Translation gives CALGERDAPFLESGCTGELGKLIF.

On this clone itself: The protein that TCRdb holds for this DNA derives from a much larger clone and differs from the translated DNA at residue 18, which likely indicates a read error; the protein shown here is translated from the DNA. The rearrangement joins TRDV1 to TRDJ1, with TRDD3 matching 10 bases. As TCRdb names no J gene, one was assigned here on the basis of a DNA match to germline. CDR3 length: 23 amino acids. V was clipped by 4 bases and J by 3 bases; unmatched bases: 29. CDR1 is TSWWSYY, CDR2 QGS, per germline. The CDR3 here is CALGVLPGPRKPTGGLFADKLIF. In DNA form, the CDR3 reads TGTGCTCTTGGGGTCCTACCGGGTCCACGTAAACCCACTGGGGGATTATTCGCCGATAAACTCATCTTT.

This clone showed up just a few times. A far larger clone is one base from this, pointing to a likely read error. The same CDR3 is also encoded by other DNA sequences in this sample. The chain is built from TRDV1 and TRDJ1; no clear D. TCRdb gives no J gene; it was assigned here by matching the DNA to germline. CDR1 is TSWWSYY and CDR2 is QGS in the germline V gene. V dropped 2 bases and J dropped 4 bases, with 32 bases sitting between them. This CDR3 is 21 amino acids long. CDR3 sequence: CALGEATFRGVWRGQSDKLIF. CDR3 nucleotide sequence: TGTGCTCTTGGGGAAGCTACATTTAGAGGGGTTTGGAGGGGCCAAAGCGATAAACTCATCTTT.

In its sample, this clone was seen many times. A far larger clone is just one base off, so this is likely a read error. Different DNA sequences within this sample yield the same CDR3. The genes are TRDV1 and TRDJ1; possible D gene TRDD3, 6 bases. In germline, CDR1 is TSWWSYY, CDR2 QGS. The CDR3 spans 17 residues. Deletions cut 4 bases from V and 2 bases from J, with 20 bases between. The CDR3 is CALGAEGGTPGTDKLIF. The CDR3, as DNA: TGTGCTCTTGGGGCCGAGGGGGGGACCCCGGGTACCGATAAACTCATCTTT.

This clone qualifies as medium-sized (0.01 to 0.1%). CDR3 DNA sequence: TGTGCCTGTGACTCGCTGGGGCCATACACCGATAAACTCATCTTT. Its protein product is CACDSLGPYTDKLIF. The V call is TRDV2, the J call TRDJ1; D possibly corresponds to TRDD3 (6 bases). The CDR3 extends over 15 amino acids. The germline CDR1 and CDR2 sequences are GEAIGNYY and EKD. Between the trimmed V and J ends, which lost 3 bases and 0 bases, there was a span of 13 bases.

This clone came up many times. A read error likely explains why the TCRdb protein, taken from a much larger clone, differs from this DNA's translation at residue 9; the protein shown is translated from the DNA. The V call is TRDV2, the J call TRDJ1; TRDD3 is a possible D gene (5 bases). Matching the DNA to germline supplied the J gene, which TCRdb does not give. The V and J ends lost 2 bases and 6 bases respectively, with 24 bases between them. The CDR3 sequence is 17 residues long. Germline values: CDR1 GEAIGNYY, CDR2 EKD. CDR3 sequence reads: CACDRLLYRGLNHKLIF. The CDR3 bases are TGTGCCTGTGACAGGCTTCTTTACCGGGGGCTCAACCATAAACTCATCTTT.

In this sample, this clone turned up a few times. TCRdb lists the protein of a much larger clone for this DNA, which differs at residue 18, so this is likely a read error; the protein given here is translated from the DNA itself. The genes are TRDV1 and TRDJ3; perhaps TRDD3 as D (5 bases). The CDR3 has 20 amino acids. Germline lookup yields CDR1 TSWWSYY and CDR2 QGS. CDR3 loop: CALGELGCPLQTWDTRQVFF. The CDR3 DNA follows: TGTGCTCTTGGGGAACTAGGTTGCCCCCTCCAAACCTGGGACACCCGACAGGTGTTTTTC.

This clone was seen ten or more times. The TCRdb record carries a much larger clone's protein, which differs from this DNA's translation at residue 3; a read error is the likely cause, and the protein listed here is the DNA translation. The chain has TRDV1 and TRDJ1; TRDD3 matches 7 bases. Germline lookup yields CDR1 TSWWSYY and CDR2 QGS. The CDR3 has 17 residues. The CDR3 protein is CAPGEELGLRATDKLIF. DNA of the CDR3: TGTGCTCCTGGGGAAGAACTGGGGCTTAGGGCCACCGATAAACTCATCTTT.

With respect to this clone: A far more abundant clone sits one base away, making this likely a read error. Additional DNA sequences in this sample encode the identical CDR3. The chain joins TRDV1 to TRDJ1, with a tentative D call TRDD3 (5 bases). Per the germline V gene, CDR1 is TSWWSYY and CDR2 is QGS. This CDR3 has 12 residues. The CDR3 protein is CALGWGPDKLIF. The CDR3, as DNA: TGTGCTCTTGGATGGGGTCCCGACAAACTCATCTTT.

This clone was recorded many times. This likely traces to a read error, being one base from a far larger clone. Distinct nucleotide sequences in the sample also encode this CDR3. The chain links TRDV1 to TRDJ1; possible D gene TRDD3, 5 bases. CDR1 is TSWWSYY and CDR2 is QGS in the germline V gene. This CDR3 region has 17 residues. CDR3 DNA: TGTGCTCTCGGGGAACGGTATCCGGGGTATGTTTCCGATAAACTCATCTTT. It encodes CALGERYPGYVSDKLIF.

This clone was seen at least ten times. TCRdb pairs this DNA with a much larger clone's protein that differs at residue 18, likely a read error; the protein shown was translated from the DNA. The CDR3 sequence: CALGEESYHEMGKGETARLFF. The CDR3 bases are TGTGCTCTTGGGGAAGAGTCGTACCATGAAATGGGCAAAGGGGAGACAGCACGACTCTTCTTT. The chain uses TRDV1 and TRDJ2; D tentatively fits TRDD1 or TRDD3 (5 bases each). The CDR3 extends over 21 amino acids. Germline-derived CDR1 and CDR2 are TSWWSYY and QGS.

In this sample, this clone turned up many times. TCRdb has a much larger clone's protein, which differs at residue 5 from the translation of this DNA, likely because of a read error; what is shown is the protein translated from the DNA. The chain recombines TRDV1 with TRDJ1; TRDD3 matches 7 bases. The CDR3 consists of 19 residues. V dropped 4 bases and J dropped 0; count of bases not matched to a gene: 17. Germline values: CDR1 TSWWSYY, CDR2 QGS. The CDR3 bases are TGTGCTCTTGGGGGCTCCCATCGAAGTGGATACGTATACACCGATAAACTCATCTTT. As protein: CALGGSHRSGYVYTDKLIF.

In its sample, this clone was seen a few times. A far more abundant clone sits one base away, making this likely a read error. Other DNA sequences of this sample code for an identical CDR3. V usage is TRAV38-2/DV8 and J usage is TRDJ1; D gene unclear. Since TCRdb gives no J gene, matching the DNA to germline was used here to assign it. V lost 4 bases, J lost 1 base, and 20 bases lay in between. This CDR3 region has 17 residues. From germline, CDR1 is TSESDYY and CDR2 QEAYKQQN. Here the CDR3 reads CAYRPPSPLYSTDKLIF. Here the CDR3 DNA reads TGTGCTTATAGGCCTCCCTCCCCACTGTACTCCACCGATAAACTCATCTTT.

About this clone itself: TCRdb pairs this DNA with a much larger clone's protein that differs at residue 21, likely a read error; the protein shown was translated from the DNA. CDR3 region: CACDTGGFLLGDARKRPTDKPIF. CDR3 DNA sequence: TGTGCCTGTGACACCGGGGGCTTTTTGCTGGGGGACGCCAGGAAAAGACCCACCGATAAACCCATCTTT. The J gene is uncalled and the V gene is TRDV2; the table names TRDD3, a call not compared with the DNA. Germline V gives CDR1 GEAIGNYY, CDR2 EKD. The CDR3 is 23 residues long.

This clone was counted many times. TCRdb's listed protein matches a much larger clone and diverges from this DNA's translation at residue 4, likely through a read error; the protein shown comes from the DNA. This chain joins TRDV2 and TRDJ1; 8 bases map to TRDD3. The J gene was missing in TCRdb and was found by matching the end of the DNA to germline. The CDR3 loop spans 18 amino acids. Germline values: CDR1 GEAIGNYY, CDR2 EKD. CDR3 loop: CACGTSVLGAKYTDKLIF. The CDR3 nucleotides are TGTGCCTGTGGCACCTCGGTACTGGGGGCCAAGTACACCGATAAACTCATCTTT.

As to this clone: A far larger clone is just one base off, so this is likely a read error. This same CDR3 is encoded by further DNA sequences in the sample. The J gene is TRDJ1, the V gene TRDV1, with D possibly TRDD3 on 6 matching bases. Since TCRdb gives no J gene, matching the DNA to germline was used here to assign it. Per germline, CDR1 TSWWSYY and CDR2 QGS. CDR3 size: 18 residues. CDR3 amino acids: CALGDRRSCTPIIDKLIF. CDR3 coding DNA: TGTGCTCTCGGGGATCGGAGGAGCTGTACACCTATAATCGATAAACTCATCTTT.

This clone showed up just a few times. This likely came from a read error, as a far larger clone is one base away. Other DNA variants within this sample encode the same CDR3. This sequence joins TRDV3 and TRDJ1; 13 positions match TRDD3. Because TCRdb records no J gene, it was assigned here through a match of the DNA to germline. CDR3 length: 22 residues. Germline CDR1 TVYSNPD, CDR2 GDNSRS (reference sequence). CDR3 amino acids: CAFRPSRRKILGDTRWTDKLIF. In DNA, the CDR3 is TGCGCCTTTAGACCTTCCCGGCGGAAGATACTGGGGGATACGCGTTGGACCGATAAACTCATCTTT.

Notes on this clone: For this DNA, TCRdb reports the protein of a much larger clone, which diverges at residue 5, most likely from a read error; the protein presented here is translated directly from the DNA. For the CDR3, the DNA is TGTGCTCTTGCATACTGGGGGCCTCATGACCCCGATAAACTAATCTTT. This encodes CALAYWGPHDPDKLIF. No J gene was named, though the V gene is TRDV1; the D call in the table, TRDD3, was not verified against the DNA. The CDR3 runs 16 residues. Per germline, CDR1 TSWWSYY and CDR2 QGS.

This clone was seen repeatedly, ten times or more. The CDR3 reads CALGELGAPTFYWGILTYKLIF. The CDR3 bases are TGTGCTCTTGGGGAACTAGGGGCTCCTACTTTCTACTGGGGGATACTTACCTATAAACTCATCTTT. The genes are TRDV1 and TRDJ1, with 12 bases aligning to TRDD3. Germline CDR1 reads TSWWSYY; CDR2 reads QGS. This CDR3 region has 22 residues. The V gene end was trimmed by 0 bases and the J gene end by 6 bases; junction bases not matched to a gene: 23.

As for this clone: A far larger clone is just one base off, so this is likely a read error. Other nucleotide sequences in the sample specify the same CDR3. This chain links TRDV1 with TRDJ1; the match to TRDD3 covers 8 bases. V dropped 3 bases and J dropped 0; count of bases not matched to a gene: 18. The CDR3 length is 20 residues. Germline CDR1 and CDR2: TSWWSYY and QGS. This CDR3 is CALGELLWGTSLKYTDKLIF. CDR3 in DNA: TGTGCTCTTGGGGAGTTACTCTGGGGGACTAGTTTAAAGTACACCGATAAACTCATCTTT.

This clone was counted between two and nine times. With a far larger clone one base away, a read error is the likely cause. The same CDR3 is also encoded by other DNA sequences in this sample. The chain recombines TRDV1 with TRDJ1, with 12 bases identical to TRDD3. The germline V gene encodes CDR1 TSWWSYY and CDR2 QGS. This CDR3 spans 17 amino acids. The junction had 14 bases not matched to a gene; V was cut back by 2 bases and J by 10 bases. CDR3 residues: CALGEEGLLGDTIRLIF. The CDR3 DNA reads as TGTGCTCTTGGGGAAGAGGGCCTACTGGGGGATACCATAAGACTCATCTTT.

In this sample, this clone turned up many times. Translating this DNA gives a protein that differs at residue 12 from the TCRdb one, which belongs to a much larger clone; a read error is likely, and the protein shown is this translation. V gene TRDV1 combines with J gene TRDJ1, with 9 bases lining up with TRDD3. The CDR3 runs to 17 residues. The V gene's germline CDR1 is TSWWSYY and CDR2 QGS. V gave up 2 bases and J gave up 6 bases; unmatched junction bases: 13. The CDR3 is CALGETLPLYWGNKLIF. The CDR3 coding sequence is TGTGCTCTTGGGGAAACTCTCCCATTGTACTGGGGGAATAAACTCATCTTT.

As for this clone: This likely reflects a read error, since a far larger clone is one base away. Other DNA sequences of this sample code for an identical CDR3. The chain couples TRDV1 to TRDJ1; TRDD3 agrees at 8 bases. As TCRdb names no J gene, one was assigned here on the basis of a DNA match to germline. This CDR3 contains 26 residues. With V trimmed by 2 bases and J by 0 bases, 35 bases remained unmatched. Germline CDR1 and CDR2: TSWWSYY and QGS. The CDR3: CALGEAKGLLGTQTILGAVNTDKLIF. The CDR3 DNA reads TGTGCTCTTGGGGAAGCTAAAGGTCTCCTGGGTACGCAGACGATACTGGGGGCTGTTAACACCGATAAACTCATCTTT.

About this clone: With a far larger clone one base away, a read error is the likely cause. The same CDR3 is also encoded by other DNA sequences in this sample. The chain recombines TRDV2 with TRDJ1; D ambiguous. The J gene, not given by TCRdb, was assigned here from a germline match of the nucleotide sequence. This CDR3 has 19 amino acids. CDR1 and CDR2 (germline): GEAIGNYY, EKD. Deletions cut 1 base from V and 0 bases from J, with 23 bases between. The CDR3 coding sequence is TGTGCCTGTGACACAGTACAAAAACGTAAGGAAGAAAACACCGATAAACTCATCTTT. Translated, it gives CACDTVQKRKEENTDKLIF.

The table lists this clone with a few counts. A far larger clone is off by one base, so a read error is likely. Other nucleotide sequences in the sample specify the same CDR3. The chain links TRDV1 to TRDJ1; D possibly uses TRDD2 or TRDD3 (5 bases each). CDR3 size: 17 residues. Germline loops: CDR1 TSWWSYY, CDR2 QGS. DNA for the CDR3: TGTGCTCTTGCTTCCGAAGGGGACCGACGATACACCGACAAACTCATCTTT. This translates into CALASEGDRRYTDKLIF.

This clone has at least ten counts. TCRdb pairs this DNA with a much larger clone's protein that differs at residue 8, likely a read error; the protein shown was translated from the DNA. This chain uses TRDV2 with TRDJ1; D remains unclear. Germline V gene sequence: CDR1 GEAIGNYY, CDR2 EKD. The length of the CDR3 is 16 residues. The germline V and J ends were trimmed by 3 bases and 3 bases, with 19 bases remaining between them. Here the CDR3 DNA reads TGTGCCTGTGACTCCCGTACTGCGGGCGGCTCCGATAAACTCATCTTT. It translates to CACDSRTAGGSDKLIF.